This T cell receptor beta chain was captured in a study of graft-versus-host responses after intestinal transplantation. Some clones are missing from TCRdb's copy, which holds only in-frame ones; the method was immunoSEQ multiplex PCR. Found here are approximately 40,000 clones, about 89% of them singletons; the top ten hold 2.3%. The germline V gene has CDR1 SGHTA and CDR2 FQGTGA. Trimming took 5 bases from V and 6 from J; bases not matched to a gene: 8. The CDR3 extends over 16 amino acids. The V call is TRBV7-3, the J call TRBJ2-2, with TRBD1 matching 11 bases. The sequenced sample was PBMCs, obtained 300 to 320 days after intestinal transplant. The TCR originated in a human patient who received an intestinal transplant, so some T cells may come from the graft donor. This chain's CDR3 is CASSPHGQGASGELFF. In DNA form, the CDR3 reads TGTGCCAGCAGCCCCCATGGACAGGGGGCTTCCGGGGAGCTGTTTTTT.